This T cell receptor (beta chain) is from a study of T-cell memory formation after mild COVID-19. TCRdb processed the 5' RACE reads anew with MiXCR; each CDR3 protein has one entry. The sample records 550,000 to 650,000 distinct CDR3 sequences, around 16% being singletons. This clonotype turned up a few times. The CDR3 length is 15 residues. Germline V lookup: CDR1 MGHDK, CDR2 SYGVNS. Trimming at V came to 6 bases and at J to 6 bases, leaving 9 bases not matched to a gene. The V and J genes are TRBV25-1 and TRBJ2-2; TRBD1 matches at 8 bases. The sequence was collected from an adult woman who had mild COVID-19 (a few samples of this study predate the infection). Cell type and time point are not known. The sequencing sample was made of PBMCs or a T cell subset sorted from them (not recorded which). This CDR3 is CASSLQDRDSGELFF. CDR3 nucleotide sequence: TGTGCCAGCAGCCTACAGGACAGGGACTCCGGGGAGCTGTTTTTT.